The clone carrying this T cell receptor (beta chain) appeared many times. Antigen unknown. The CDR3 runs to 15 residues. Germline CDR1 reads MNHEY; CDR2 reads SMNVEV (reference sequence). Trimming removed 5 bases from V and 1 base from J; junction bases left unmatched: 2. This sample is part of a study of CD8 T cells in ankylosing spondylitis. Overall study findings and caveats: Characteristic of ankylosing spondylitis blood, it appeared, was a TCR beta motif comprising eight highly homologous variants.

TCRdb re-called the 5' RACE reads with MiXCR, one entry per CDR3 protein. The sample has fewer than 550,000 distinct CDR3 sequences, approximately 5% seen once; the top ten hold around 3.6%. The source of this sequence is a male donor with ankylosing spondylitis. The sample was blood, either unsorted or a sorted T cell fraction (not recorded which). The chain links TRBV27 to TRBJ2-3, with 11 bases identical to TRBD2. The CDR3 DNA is TGTGCCAGCAGTCCACTAGCGGGGGGCACAGATACGCAGTATTTT. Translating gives CASSPLAGGTDTQYF.